One and the same sample provided the 18 T cell receptor beta chains below, sequenced in a study of cytomegalovirus exposure and HLA in healthy donors. PCR involved 60 Vbeta and 13 Jbeta primers. This table comes from immunoSEQ multiplex PCR, and its TCRdb copy is limited to in-frame clones, with some not included. The listing contains more than 40,000 clones. Source material: PBMCs. The receptors come from a male donor in good health and CMV-seronegative.

This chain connects TRBV18 to TRBJ1-2; 9 bases are a match to TRBD1. V lost 2 bases to trimming and J lost 4 bases; unmatched junction nucleotides: 8. The CDR3 spans 16 residues. CDR1 and CDR2 from the germline V gene are KGHSH and LQKENI. CDR3 in DNA: TGTGCCAGCTCACCAACACAGGGGGCGGACTCCTATGGCTACACCTTC. Protein product: CASSPTQGADSYGYTF. The whole variable domain, remainder taken from reference TRBV18 and TRBJ1-2, is NAGVMQNPRHLVRRRGQEARLRCSPMKGHSHVYWYRQLPEEGLKFMVYLQKENIIDESGMPKERFSAEFPKEGPSILRIQQVVRGDSAAYFCASSPTQGADSYGYTFGSGTRLTVV.

V is TRBV4-1 and J is TRBJ1-1, with a weak D call TRBD1 (5 bases). CDR1 is MGHRA, CDR2 YSYEKL, per germline. With 2 bases removed from V and 2 bases from J, the gap between germline ends came to 9 bases. CDR3 length: 14 amino acids. The CDR3 protein is CASSQKTDNTEAFF. DNA for the CDR3: TGCGCCAGCAGCCAAAAGACAGACAACACTGAAGCTTTCTTT.

This chain's CDR3 is CASKTDGSSGNTIYF. CDR3 DNA: TGTGCCAGTAAAACCGACGGGAGCTCTGGAAACACCATATATTTT. This chain links TRBV19 with TRBJ1-3; the D is unclear. V lost 7 bases, J lost 0 bases, and 13 bases lay in between. Germline lookup yields CDR1 LNHDA and CDR2 SQIVND (reference sequence). The length of the CDR3 is 15 residues.

CDR3 nucleotides: TGTGCCAGTCGGGACAGAGCCTACGAGCAGTACTTC. Amino acids: CASRDRAYEQYF. V gene TRBV19 combines with J gene TRBJ2-7; TRBD1 agrees at 7 bases. The V and J ends lost 8 bases and 2 bases, in that order; junction bases with no gene match: 3. The CDR3 covers 12 residues. CDR1 LNHDA and CDR2 SQIVND come from the germline V gene (reference sequence). Drawing the rest from reference TRBV19 and TRBJ2-7, the complete variable domain is DGGITQSPKYLFRKEGQNVTLSCEQNLNHDAMYWYRQDPGQGLRLIYYSQIVNDFQKGDIAEGYSVSREKKESFPLTVTSAQKNPTAFYLCASRDRAYEQYFGPGTRLTVT.

The chain couples TRBV7-8 to TRBJ2-3; 9 positions match TRBD2. Per germline, CDR1 SGHVS and CDR2 FQNEAQ. The CDR3 runs to 16 residues. With V trimmed by 1 base and J by 1 base, 3 bases remained unmatched. The CDR3 protein is CASSLGQRGGTDTQYF. The CDR3, as DNA: TGTGCCAGCAGCTTAGGCCAGCGGGGGGGCACAGATACGCAGTATTTT.

The J gene is TRBJ2-7, the V gene TRBV30; D is unclear. Germline CDR1 reads GTSNPN; CDR2 reads SVGIG (reference sequence). V was shortened by 2 bases and J by 3 bases, with 8 bases between the two germline ends. The CDR3 has 12 residues. The CDR3 is CAWSLAHYEQYF. Written as DNA, the CDR3 is TGTGCCTGGAGTTTGGCACACTACGAGCAGTACTTC.

The chain links TRBV5-3 to TRBJ2-3; perhaps TRBD1 as D (6 bases). TRBV5-3 is marked as an open reading frame, function uncertain. The germline V and J ends were trimmed by 3 bases and 4 bases, with 27 bases remaining between them. The CDR3 is 19 residues long. The CDR3 spells CARSCAGPHLRQEADTQYF. Here the CDR3 DNA reads TGTGCCAGAAGCTGTGCTGGACCCCACCTAAGACAGGAGGCAGATACGCAGTATTTT.

This chain joins TRBV13 and TRBJ2-7; 8 nucleotides align to TRBD1. This CDR3 spans 15 amino acids. Looked up from germline, CDR1 is PRHDT and CDR2 is FYEKMQ (reference sequence). V lost 2 bases, J lost 4 bases, and 7 bases stayed unmatched. The CDR3 DNA sequence: TGTGCCAGCAGCTTATATTCAGGACAGGGTTACGAGCAGTACTTC. Its protein product is CASSLYSGQGYEQYF.

J is TRBJ2-4 and V is TRBV30; TRBD1 is a possible D gene (6 bases). The germline V gene has CDR1 GTSNPN and CDR2 SVGIG (reference sequence). This CDR3 is 12 amino acids long. The ends were cut back, 5 bases at V and 6 bases at J, with 11 bases in the middle. DNA of the CDR3: TGTGCCTGGGGGACAACCTTAAACATTCAGTACTTC. Translated, it gives CAWGTTLNIQYF.

The chain uses TRBV7-2 and TRBJ2-7, with 10 bases lining up with TRBD1. CDR3 size: 14 residues. In germline, CDR1 is SGHTA, CDR2 FQGNSA. Trimming at V came to 5 bases and at J to 3 bases, leaving 4 bases not matched to a gene. The CDR3 protein is CASSIRDRGYEQYF. CDR3 nucleotide sequence: TGTGCCAGCAGCATCCGGGACAGGGGCTACGAGCAGTACTTC.

As regards this clone: One junction end disagrees with the germline gene, perhaps due to a read error. The chain combines TRBV7-7 with TRBJ2-1, with TRBD1 matching over 7 bases. CDR1 SSHAT and CDR2 FNYEAQ come from the germline V gene (reference sequence). CDR3 length equals 14 residues. This CDR3 is CASSYGDSYNEQFF. The DNA of the CDR3 is TGTGCTAGCAGCTACGGGGACAGCTACAATGAGCAGTTCTTC. The variable domain in full, with the rest retrieved from reference TRBV7-7 and TRBJ2-1, is GAGVSQSPRYKVTKRGQDVTLRCDPISSHATLYWYQQALGQGPEFLTYFNYEAQPDKSGLPSDRFSAERPEGSISTLTIQRTEQRDSAMYRCASSYGDSYNEQFFGPGTRLTVL.

The chain employs TRBV30 and TRBJ1-5; 7 nucleotides line up with TRBD1. CDR1 is GTSNPN, CDR2 SVGIG, per germline (reference sequence). V was pared by 0 bases and J by 6 bases, with 11 bases of the junction left unmatched. CDR3 length: 16 amino acids. CDR3 bases: TGTGCCTGGAGTGTACAGAGGACAGGAGGGTCTCAGCCCCAGCATTTT. Its protein product is CAWSVQRTGGSQPQHF.

The chain's CDR3 is CAWSVRLGAAEAFF. CDR3 sequence (DNA): TGTGCCTGGAGTGTACGTTTGGGGGCGGCTGAAGCTTTCTTT. The genes are TRBV30 and TRBJ1-1; TRBD1 is a possible D gene (6 bases). The CDR3 consists of 14 residues. CDR1 and CDR2 from the germline V gene are GTSNPN and SVGIG (reference sequence). V was shortened by 0 bases and J by 6 bases, with 14 bases between the two germline ends.

The rearrangement uses TRBV9 and TRBJ1-1, with TRBD1 identical over 8 bases. V lost 3 bases and J lost 0; bases outside the gene matches: 7. The germline V gene has CDR1 SGDLS and CDR2 YYNGEE. The CDR3 runs to 16 residues. The CDR3 DNA reads TGTGCCAGCAGCGACCCCAGGGGGCGCATGAACACTGAAGCTTTCTTT. It encodes CASSDPRGRMNTEAFF. The variable domain in full, completed from reference TRBV9 and TRBJ1-1, reads DSGVTQTPKHLITATGQRVTLRCSPRSGDLSVYWYQQSLDQGLQFLIQYYNGEERAKGNILERFSAQQFPDLHSELNLSSLELGDSALYFCASSDPRGRMNTEAFFGQGTRLTVV.

This chain connects TRBV5-1 to TRBJ2-7, with a weak D call TRBD2 (6 bases). The CDR3 loop spans 14 amino acids. Germline V gene data show CDR1 as SGHRS and CDR2 as YFSETQ. V was cut by 4 bases and J by 2 bases, with 13 bases left in between. The CDR3 DNA reads as TGCGCCAGCAGCCGGGGAGGAAGCGCCTACGAGCAGTACTTC. Protein sequence: CASSRGGSAYEQYF.

V gene TRBV9 combines with J gene TRBJ1-1; 9 bases are shared with TRBD1. Losses at the gene ends were 0 bases for V and 7 bases for J; bases not matched to a gene: 4. CDR3 length: 14 amino acids. CDR1 is SGDLS, CDR2 YYNGEE, per germline. CDR3 sequence reads: CASSVDPGQGEAFF. In DNA form, the CDR3 reads TGTGCCAGCAGCGTAGACCCGGGACAGGGTGAAGCTTTCTTT.

The chain carries TRBV7-6 and TRBJ1-2; weak D call: TRBD1 (6 bases). The germline CDR1 and CDR2 sequences are SGHVS and FNYEAQ. The ends were cut back, 4 bases at V and 0 bases at J, with 12 bases in the middle. CDR3 length: 15 residues. CDR3 sequence: CASSSRQDSNYGYTF. The CDR3 DNA sequence: TGTGCCAGCAGCTCAAGACAGGACTCTAACTATGGCTACACCTTC.

The rearrangement uses TRBV12-5 and TRBJ1-1; D is uncertain. Germline V lookup: CDR1 LGHNT, CDR2 FRNRAP. V was shortened by 3 bases and J by 4 bases, with 6 bases between the two germline ends. The CDR3 runs to 12 residues. CDR3 bases: TGTGCTAGTGGTTTTGAGGCCACTGAAGCTTTCTTT. It is translated as CASGFEATEAFF.